This TCR beta chain came from a study of T cell responses to AZD1222 COVID-19 vaccine. Overall study findings and caveats: Mapped onto spike, vaccine-associated CD4 TCRs spanned it and were dominant at 160-218 and 743-854.

Method: immunoSEQ multiplex PCR; TCRdb's copy keeps in-frame clones and lacks some. The data show about 220,000 clones, around 93% seen once. Points on this clone: Its cognate antigen is unknown.

Germline CDR1 reads SGHDT; CDR2 reads YYEEEE. V lost 3 bases and J lost 9, with 15 bases in between. The CDR3 spans 13 residues. The chain links TRBV5-6 to TRBJ2-5; D may be TRBD1 (6 bases). The TCR originated in an adult in good health. The specimen comprised peripheral blood, sampled on day 0 of MenACWY control vaccination. The CDR3 DNA is TGTGCCAGCAGCTCCAGGGGCCTGATGGCCCAGTACTTC. Its protein is CASSSRGLMAQYF.